This is a list of T cell receptor beta chains from one sample in a study of regulatory T cells in long-lasting Graves disease. TCRdb reprocessed the multiplex PCR reads with MiXCR, giving one entry per CDR3 protein. This table has 450,000 to 700,000 distinct CDR3 sequences, around an eighth appearing once. Separately, the same data were catalogued under a study of T cells in Graves' hyperthyroidism and ophthalmopathy.

Material: peripheral blood mononuclear cells (PBMCs), obtained at new diagnosis, from a patient treated with antithyroid drugs. These receptors came from a young man with Graves disease. Both conserved end residues are part of each CDR3. The order of the fields is V gene, J gene, CDR3 protein.

v_gene: TRBV20-1
j_gene: TRBJ2-7
CDR3aa: CRAVGAVNEQYF

v_gene: TRBV2
j_gene: TRBJ1-3
CDR3aa: CASTKGQFGNTIYF

v_gene: TRBV24-1
j_gene: TRBJ2-3
CDR3aa: CATSDYPGPTQYF

v_gene: TRBV18
j_gene: TRBJ1-1
CDR3aa: CASSQDLNTEAFF

v_gene: TRBV6-1
j_gene: TRBJ1-6
CDR3aa: CASTTGLNSPLHF

v_gene: TRBV27
j_gene: TRBJ2-7
CDR3aa: CASSLLGSGRDYEQYF

v_gene: TRBV7-3
j_gene: TRBJ1-1
CDR3aa: CASSQTGQIHTEAFF

v_gene: TRBV15
j_gene: TRBJ2-2
CDR3aa: CAISAGAGELFF

v_gene: TRBV5-1
j_gene: TRBJ2-1
CDR3aa: CASSLGSSGRLDEQFF

v_gene: TRBV20-1
j_gene: TRBJ2-1
CDR3aa: CSAPLAGGGEQFF

v_gene: TRBV19
j_gene: TRBJ2-2
CDR3aa: CASTPGGELFF

v_gene: TRBV5-8
j_gene: TRBJ2-5
CDR3aa: CASSWGETGRQETQYF

v_gene: TRBV7-8
j_gene: TRBJ2-1
CDR3aa: CASSSDILRGVEQFF

v_gene: TRBV5-1
j_gene: TRBJ2-1
CDR3aa: CASSFPGLGDPSILYKQFF

v_gene: TRBV24-1
j_gene: TRBJ2-2
CDR3aa: CATASSGQSGELFF

v_gene: TRBV6-1
j_gene: TRBJ1-1
CDR3aa: CASSEFRYNTEAFF

v_gene: TRBV12-3/TRBV12-4
j_gene: TRBJ1-1
CDR3aa: CASSFRGGDTEAFF

v_gene: TRBV27
j_gene: TRBJ2-1
CDR3aa: CASSLILTRSTNEQFF

v_gene: TRBV5-1
j_gene: TRBJ1-3
CDR3aa: CASSIGQAFGNTIYF

v_gene: TRBV19
j_gene: TRBJ2-2
CDR3aa: CASKNLDSGNTGELFF